A single count supports the clone carrying this TCR beta chain. The data originate from a study of control samples from healthy donors and cancer patients. Germline CDR1 is SGHRS and CDR2 is YFSETQ. V lost 4 bases and J lost 0; bases outside the gene matches: 0. This CDR3 contains 14 residues. The protocol was immunoSEQ multiplex PCR, while the TCRdb copy is restricted to in-frame clones and leaves out a portion. The data contain about 50,000 clones, around 96% of them singletons. What was sequenced was blood. The chain couples TRBV5-1 to TRBJ2-2; 7 positions agree with TRBD2. The receptor was derived from a woman aged 25 to 39 in good health. The CDR3 DNA follows: TGCGCCAGCAGCGGGACTACGAACACCGGGGAGCTGTTTTTT. This sequence encodes CASSGTTNTGELFF.